This T cell receptor beta chain was documented in a study of CD8+ T cells in alopecia areata. Whole-study findings and limits: Scalp sequencing also captures normal skin's resident alphabeta T cells. Relative to normal scalp, lesional scalp, especially alopecia totalis/universalis, showed higher clonality.

Germline V gene lookup returns CDR1 SGDLS and CDR2 YYNGEE. The CDR3 is made up of 12 amino acids. Reverse transcribed after extraction, RNA yielded cDNA as the sequencing template. The table came from immunoSEQ multiplex PCR; TCRdb's copy has only in-frame clones and leaves some out. The sample shows 200,000 to 250,000 clones, 56% of them seen only once. As to this clone: Its antigen remains unknown. The germline gene is not matched at one end of the junction; a read error may be the cause. Other DNA sequences in the sample encode the same CDR3.

The chain recombines TRBV9 with TRBJ2-2; D call uncertain. Source material: CD8+ T cells sorted from blood. The sequence came from a human donor in good health. The DNA of the CDR3 is TGTGCCAGCAGCCCGAATACCGGGGAGCTGTTTTTT. Protein sequence: CASSPNTGELFF.